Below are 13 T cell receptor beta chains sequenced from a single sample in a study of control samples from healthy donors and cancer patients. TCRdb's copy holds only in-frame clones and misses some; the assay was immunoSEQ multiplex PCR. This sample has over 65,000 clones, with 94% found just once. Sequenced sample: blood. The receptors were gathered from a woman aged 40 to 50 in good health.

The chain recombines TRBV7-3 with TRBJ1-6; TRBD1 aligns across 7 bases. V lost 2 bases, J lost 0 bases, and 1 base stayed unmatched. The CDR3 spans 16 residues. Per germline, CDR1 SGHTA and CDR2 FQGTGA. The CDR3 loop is CASSLRQGSYNSPLHF. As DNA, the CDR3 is TGTGCCAGCAGCTTACGACAGGGCTCCTATAATTCACCCCTCCACTTT. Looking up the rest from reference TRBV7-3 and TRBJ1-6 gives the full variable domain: GAGVSQTPSNKVTEKGKYVELRCDPISGHTALYWYRQSLGQGPEFLIYFQGTGAADDSGLPNDRFFAVRPEGSVSTLKIQRTERGDSAVYLCASSLRQGSYNSPLHFGNGTRLTVT.

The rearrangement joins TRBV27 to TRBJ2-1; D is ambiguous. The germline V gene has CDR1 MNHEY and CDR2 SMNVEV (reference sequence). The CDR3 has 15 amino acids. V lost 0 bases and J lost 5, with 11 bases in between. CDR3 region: CASSLSLGSHNEQFF. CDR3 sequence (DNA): TGTGCCAGCAGTTTATCGCTGGGTTCGCACAATGAGCAGTTCTTC.

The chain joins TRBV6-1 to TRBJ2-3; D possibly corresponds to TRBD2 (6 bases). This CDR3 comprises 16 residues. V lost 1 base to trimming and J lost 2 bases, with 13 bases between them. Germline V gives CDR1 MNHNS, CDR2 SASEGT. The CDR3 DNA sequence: TGTGCCAGCAGTGAAGGCCGCGCGGGGAACACAGATACGCAGTATTTT. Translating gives CASSEGRAGNTDTQYF.

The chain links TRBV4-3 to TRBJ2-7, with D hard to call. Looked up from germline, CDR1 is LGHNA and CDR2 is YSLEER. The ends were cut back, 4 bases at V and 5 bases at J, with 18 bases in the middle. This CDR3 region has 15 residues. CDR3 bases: TGCGCCAGCAGCCCCGTACTCAGGCTTGATCACGAGCAGTACTTC. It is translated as CASSPVLRLDHEQYF.

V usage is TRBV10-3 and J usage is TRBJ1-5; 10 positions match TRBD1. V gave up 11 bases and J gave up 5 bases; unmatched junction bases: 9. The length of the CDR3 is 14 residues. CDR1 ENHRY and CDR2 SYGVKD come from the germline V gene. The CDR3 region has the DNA TGTGCCTCAAGGGGAGACAGGGGGCATCAGCCCCAGCATTTT. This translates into CASRGDRGHQPQHF.

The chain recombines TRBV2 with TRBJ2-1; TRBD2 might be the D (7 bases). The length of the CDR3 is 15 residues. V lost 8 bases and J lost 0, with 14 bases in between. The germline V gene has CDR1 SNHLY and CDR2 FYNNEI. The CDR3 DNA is TGTGCCAGCTTCCAAAGGGGGGGCTCCTACAATGAGCAGTTCTTC. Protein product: CASFQRGGSYNEQFF.

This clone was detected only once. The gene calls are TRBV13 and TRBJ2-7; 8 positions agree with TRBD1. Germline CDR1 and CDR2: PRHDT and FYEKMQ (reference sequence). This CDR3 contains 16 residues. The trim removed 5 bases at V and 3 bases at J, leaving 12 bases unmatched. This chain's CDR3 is CASSEGGQAADYEQYF. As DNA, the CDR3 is TGTGCCAGCAGCGAAGGGGGACAGGCGGCGGACTACGAGCAGTACTTC.

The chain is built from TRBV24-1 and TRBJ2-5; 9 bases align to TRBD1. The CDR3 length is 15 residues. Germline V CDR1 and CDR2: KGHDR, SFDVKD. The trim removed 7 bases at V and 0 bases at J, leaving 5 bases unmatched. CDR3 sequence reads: CATSVDRGNQETQYF. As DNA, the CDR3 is TGTGCCACCAGCGTTGACAGGGGGAACCAAGAGACCCAGTACTTC.

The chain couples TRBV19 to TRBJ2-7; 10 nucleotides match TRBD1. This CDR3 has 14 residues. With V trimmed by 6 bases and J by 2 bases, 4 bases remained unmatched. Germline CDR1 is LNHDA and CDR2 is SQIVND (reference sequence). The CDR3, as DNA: TGTGCCAGTAGGCCGGGACAGGGGCCCTACGAGCAGTACTTC. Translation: CASRPGQGPYEQYF. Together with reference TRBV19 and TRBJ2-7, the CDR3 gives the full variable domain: DGGITQSPKYLFRKEGQNVTLSCEQNLNHDAMYWYRQDPGQGLRLIYYSQIVNDFQKGDIAEGYSVSREKKESFPLTVTSAQKNPTAFYLCASRPGQGPYEQYFGPGTRLTVT.

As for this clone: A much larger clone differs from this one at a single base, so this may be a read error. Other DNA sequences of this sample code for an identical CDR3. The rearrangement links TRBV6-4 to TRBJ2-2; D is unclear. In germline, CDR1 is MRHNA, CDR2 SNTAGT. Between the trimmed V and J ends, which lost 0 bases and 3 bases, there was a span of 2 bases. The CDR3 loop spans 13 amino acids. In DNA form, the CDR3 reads TGTGCCAGCAGTGACTCAGACACCGGGGAGCTGTTTTTT. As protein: CASSDSDTGELFF.

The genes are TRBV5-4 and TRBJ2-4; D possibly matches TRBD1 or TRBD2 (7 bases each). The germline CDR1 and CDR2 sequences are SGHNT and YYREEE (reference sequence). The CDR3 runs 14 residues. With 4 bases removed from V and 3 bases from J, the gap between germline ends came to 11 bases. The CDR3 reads CASSPGGDKNIQYF. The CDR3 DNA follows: TGTGCCAGCAGCCCAGGGGGGGACAAAAACATTCAGTACTTC.

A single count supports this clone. The CDR3 here is CAWEGGYEQYF. CDR3 coding DNA: TGTGCCTGGGAGGGGGGGTACGAGCAGTACTTC. The chain is built from TRBV30 and TRBJ2-7, with a tentative D call TRBD2 (7 bases). Trimming left V 5 bases short and J 4 bases short, with 9 bases between. Germline V gives CDR1 GTSNPN, CDR2 SVGIG (reference sequence). The CDR3 totals 11 residues.

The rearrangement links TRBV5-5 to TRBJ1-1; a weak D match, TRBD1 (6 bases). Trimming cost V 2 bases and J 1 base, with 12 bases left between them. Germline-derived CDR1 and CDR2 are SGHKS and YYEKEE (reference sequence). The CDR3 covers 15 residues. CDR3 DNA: TGTGCCAGCAGCTTTGGGGGGGCTGGGAACACTGAAGCTTTCTTT. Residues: CASSFGGAGNTEAFF.